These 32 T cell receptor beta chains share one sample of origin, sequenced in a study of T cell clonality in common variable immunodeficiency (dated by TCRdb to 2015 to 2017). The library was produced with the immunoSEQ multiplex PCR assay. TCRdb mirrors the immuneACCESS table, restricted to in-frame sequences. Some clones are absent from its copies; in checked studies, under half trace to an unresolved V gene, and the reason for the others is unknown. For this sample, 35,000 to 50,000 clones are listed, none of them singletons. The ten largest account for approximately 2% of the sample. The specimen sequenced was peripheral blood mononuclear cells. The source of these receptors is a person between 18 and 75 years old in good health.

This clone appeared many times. The CDR3 sequence: CASSIERVAGDYNEQFF. The CDR3 bases that were read are TGTGCCAGCAGCATAGAGAGGGTAGCGGGAGACTACAATGAG. V is TRBV9 and J is TRBJ2-1; 9 bases are a match to TRBD2. The read comes to an end 3 residues before the CDR3 does, leaving the germline J gene to fill in the end. The V and J ends lost 4 bases and 3 bases, in that order; junction bases with no gene match: 11. Germline CDR1 reads SGDLS; CDR2 reads YYNGEE. This CDR3 contains 17 residues.

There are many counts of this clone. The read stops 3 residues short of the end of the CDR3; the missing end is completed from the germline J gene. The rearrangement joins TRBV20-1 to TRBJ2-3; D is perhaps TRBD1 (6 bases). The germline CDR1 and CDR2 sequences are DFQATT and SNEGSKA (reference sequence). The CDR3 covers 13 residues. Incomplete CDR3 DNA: TGCAGTGCTAGAAGGTCTGGACAGCCGACG. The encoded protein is CSARRSGQPT. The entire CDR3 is CSARRSGQPTQYF.

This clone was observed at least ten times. The CDR3 loop reads CSASPRLAGSGTQYF. Partial CDR3 DNA: TGCAGTGCTAGTCCGAGACTAGCGGGGTCGGGGACC. This sequence joins TRBV20-1 and TRBJ2-5; 11 bases map to TRBD2. Sequencing ends 3 residues short of the CDR3 end; the germline J gene provides the rest. CDR1 DFQATT and CDR2 SNEGSKA come from the germline V gene (reference sequence). After removal of 3 bases from V and 7 bases from J, the junction contained 10 bases not matched to a gene. The CDR3 loop spans 15 amino acids.

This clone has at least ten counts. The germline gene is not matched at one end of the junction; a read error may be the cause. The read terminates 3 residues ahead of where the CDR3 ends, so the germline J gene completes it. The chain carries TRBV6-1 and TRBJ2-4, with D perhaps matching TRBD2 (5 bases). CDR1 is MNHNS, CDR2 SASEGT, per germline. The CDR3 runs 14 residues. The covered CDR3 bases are TGTGTCAGCAGTGTGGCCCTCGAGGGAAACATT. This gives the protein CVSSVALEGNI. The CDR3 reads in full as CVSSVALEGNIQYF.

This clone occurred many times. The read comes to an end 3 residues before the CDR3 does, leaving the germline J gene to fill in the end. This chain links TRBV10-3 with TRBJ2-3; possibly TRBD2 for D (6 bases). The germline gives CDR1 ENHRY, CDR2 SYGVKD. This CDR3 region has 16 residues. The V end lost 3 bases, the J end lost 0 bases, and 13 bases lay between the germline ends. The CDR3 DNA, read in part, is TGTGCCATCAGTGACGGGGCGGGGAAGAGCACAGATACG. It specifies CAISDGAGKSTDT. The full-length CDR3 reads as CAISDGAGKSTDTQYF.

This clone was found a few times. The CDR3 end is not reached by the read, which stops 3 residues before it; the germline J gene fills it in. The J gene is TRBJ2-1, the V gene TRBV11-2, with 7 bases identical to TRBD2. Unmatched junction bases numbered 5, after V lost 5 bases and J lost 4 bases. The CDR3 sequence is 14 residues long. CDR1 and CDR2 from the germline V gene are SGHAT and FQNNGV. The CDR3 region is CASSRTSAYNEQFF. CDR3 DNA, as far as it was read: TGTGCCAGCAGCCGAACTAGCGCTTACAATGAG.

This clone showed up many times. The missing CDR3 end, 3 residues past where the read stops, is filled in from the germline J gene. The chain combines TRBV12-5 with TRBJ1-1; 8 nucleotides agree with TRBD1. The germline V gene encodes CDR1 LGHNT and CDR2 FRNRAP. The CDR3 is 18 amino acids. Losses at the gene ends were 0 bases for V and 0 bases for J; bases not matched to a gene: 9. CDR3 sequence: CASGLVVGTGQMNTEAFF. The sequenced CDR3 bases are TGTGCTAGTGGTTTGGTAGTTGGGACAGGCCAGATGAACACTGAA.

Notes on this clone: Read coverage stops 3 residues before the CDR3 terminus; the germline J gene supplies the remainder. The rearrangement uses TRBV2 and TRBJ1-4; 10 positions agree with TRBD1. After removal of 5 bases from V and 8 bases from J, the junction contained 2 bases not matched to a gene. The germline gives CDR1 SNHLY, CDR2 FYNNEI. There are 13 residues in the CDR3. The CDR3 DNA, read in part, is TGTGCCAGCAGTTGGGACAGGGGCGAAAAA. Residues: CASSWDRGEK. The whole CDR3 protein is CASSWDRGEKLFF.

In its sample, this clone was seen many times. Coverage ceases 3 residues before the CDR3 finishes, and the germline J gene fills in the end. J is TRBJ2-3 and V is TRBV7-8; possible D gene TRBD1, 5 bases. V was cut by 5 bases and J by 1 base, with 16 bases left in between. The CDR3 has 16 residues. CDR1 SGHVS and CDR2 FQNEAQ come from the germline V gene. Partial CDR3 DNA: TGTGCCAGCAGCCCTAACGCAGGGCTTGGCACAGATACG. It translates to CASSPNAGLGTDT. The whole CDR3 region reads CASSPNAGLGTDTQYF.

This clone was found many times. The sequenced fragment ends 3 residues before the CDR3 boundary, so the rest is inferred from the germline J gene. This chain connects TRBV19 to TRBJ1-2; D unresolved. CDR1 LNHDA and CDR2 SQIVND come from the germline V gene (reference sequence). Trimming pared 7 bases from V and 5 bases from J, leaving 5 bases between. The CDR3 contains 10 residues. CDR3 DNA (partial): TGTGCCAGTAAGGCTTATGGC. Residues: CASKAYG. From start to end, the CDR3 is CASKAYGYTF.

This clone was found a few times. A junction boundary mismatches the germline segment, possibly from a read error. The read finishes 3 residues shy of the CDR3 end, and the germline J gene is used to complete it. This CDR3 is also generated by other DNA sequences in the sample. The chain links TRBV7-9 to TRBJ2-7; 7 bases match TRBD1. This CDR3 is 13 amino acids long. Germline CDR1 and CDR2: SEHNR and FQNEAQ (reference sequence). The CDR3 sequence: CSSSVGQAYEQYF. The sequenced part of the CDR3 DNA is TGTTCCAGCAGTGTTGGACAGGCCTACGAG.

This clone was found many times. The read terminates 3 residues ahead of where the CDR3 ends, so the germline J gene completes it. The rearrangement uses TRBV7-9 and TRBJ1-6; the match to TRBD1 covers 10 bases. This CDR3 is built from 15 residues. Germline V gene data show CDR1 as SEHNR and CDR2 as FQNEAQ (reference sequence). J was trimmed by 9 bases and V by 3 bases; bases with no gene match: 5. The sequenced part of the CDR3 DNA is TGTGCCAGCAGCTTTTTGGGGACAGGGGTTTCACCC. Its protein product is CASSFLGTGVSP. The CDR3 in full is CASSFLGTGVSPLHF.

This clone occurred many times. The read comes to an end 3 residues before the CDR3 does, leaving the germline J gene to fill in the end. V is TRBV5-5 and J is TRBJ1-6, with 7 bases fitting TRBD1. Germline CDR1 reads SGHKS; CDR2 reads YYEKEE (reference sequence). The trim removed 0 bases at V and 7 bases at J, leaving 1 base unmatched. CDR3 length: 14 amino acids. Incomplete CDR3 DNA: TGTGCCAGCAGCTTGGTGGGACAGAATTCACCC. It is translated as CASSLVGQNSP. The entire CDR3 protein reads CASSLVGQNSPLHF.

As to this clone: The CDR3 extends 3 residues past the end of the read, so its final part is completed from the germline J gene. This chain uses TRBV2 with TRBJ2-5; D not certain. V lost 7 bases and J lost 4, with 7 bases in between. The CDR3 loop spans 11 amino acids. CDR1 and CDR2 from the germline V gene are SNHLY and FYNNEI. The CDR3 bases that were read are TGTGCCAGCAAGAAGCGAGAGACC. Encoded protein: CASKKRET. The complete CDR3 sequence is CASKKRETQYF.

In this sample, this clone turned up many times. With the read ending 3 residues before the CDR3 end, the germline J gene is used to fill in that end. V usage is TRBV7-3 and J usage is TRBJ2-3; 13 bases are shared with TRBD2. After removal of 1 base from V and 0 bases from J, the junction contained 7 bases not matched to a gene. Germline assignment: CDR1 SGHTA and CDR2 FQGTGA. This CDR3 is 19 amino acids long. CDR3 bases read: TGTGCCAGCAGCTTAAGATCAGGGACTAGCGGGACTAGCACAGATACG. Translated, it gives CASSLRSGTSGTSTDT. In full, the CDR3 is CASSLRSGTSGTSTDTQYF.

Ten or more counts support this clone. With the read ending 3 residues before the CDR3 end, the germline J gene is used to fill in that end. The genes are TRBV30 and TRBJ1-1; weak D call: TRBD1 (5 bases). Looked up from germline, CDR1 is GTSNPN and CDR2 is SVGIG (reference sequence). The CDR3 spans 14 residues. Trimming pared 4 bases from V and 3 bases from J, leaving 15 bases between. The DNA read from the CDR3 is TGTGCCTGGACAGGCGGGGCTTGGGACACTGAA. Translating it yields CAWTGGAWDTE. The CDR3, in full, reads CAWTGGAWDTEAFF. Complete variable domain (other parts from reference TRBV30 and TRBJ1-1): SQTIHQWPATLVQPVGSPLSLECTVEGTSNPNLYWYRQAAGRGLQLLFYSVGIGQISSEVPQNLSASRPQDRQFILSSKKLLLSDSGFYLCAWTGGAWDTEAFFGQGTRLTVV.

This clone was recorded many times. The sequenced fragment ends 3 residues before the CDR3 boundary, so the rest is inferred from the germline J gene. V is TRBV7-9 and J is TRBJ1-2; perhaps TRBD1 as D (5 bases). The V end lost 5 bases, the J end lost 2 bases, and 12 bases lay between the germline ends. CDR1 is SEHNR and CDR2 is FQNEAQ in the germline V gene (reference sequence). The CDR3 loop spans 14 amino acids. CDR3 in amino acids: CASSLGAENYGYTF. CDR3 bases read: TGTGCCAGCAGCCTTGGGGCAGAGAACTATGGC.

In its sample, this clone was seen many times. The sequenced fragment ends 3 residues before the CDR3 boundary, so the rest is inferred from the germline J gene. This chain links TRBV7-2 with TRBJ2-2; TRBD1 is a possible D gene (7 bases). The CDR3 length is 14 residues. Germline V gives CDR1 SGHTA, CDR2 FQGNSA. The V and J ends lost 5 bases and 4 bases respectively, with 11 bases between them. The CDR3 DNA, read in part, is TGTGCCAGCAGCGGGCAGGGGGGCACCGGGGAG. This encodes CASSGQGGTGE. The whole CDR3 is CASSGQGGTGELFF.

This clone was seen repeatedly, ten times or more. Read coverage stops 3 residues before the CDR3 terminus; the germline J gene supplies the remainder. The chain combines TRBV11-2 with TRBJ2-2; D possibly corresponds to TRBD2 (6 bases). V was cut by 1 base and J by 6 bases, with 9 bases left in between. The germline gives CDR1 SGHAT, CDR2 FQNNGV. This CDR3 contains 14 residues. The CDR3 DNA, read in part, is TGTGCCAGCAGCTTAGGGAGCGGGTCCGGGGAG. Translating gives CASSLGSGSGE. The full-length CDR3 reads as CASSLGSGSGELFF.

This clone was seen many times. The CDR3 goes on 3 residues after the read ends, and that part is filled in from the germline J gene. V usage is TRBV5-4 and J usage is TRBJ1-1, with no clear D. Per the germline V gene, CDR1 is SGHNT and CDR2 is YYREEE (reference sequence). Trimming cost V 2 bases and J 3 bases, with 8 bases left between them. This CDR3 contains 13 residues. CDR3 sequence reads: CASSFTLDTEAFF. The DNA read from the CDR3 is TGTGCCAGCAGCTTCACTCTGGACACTGAA.

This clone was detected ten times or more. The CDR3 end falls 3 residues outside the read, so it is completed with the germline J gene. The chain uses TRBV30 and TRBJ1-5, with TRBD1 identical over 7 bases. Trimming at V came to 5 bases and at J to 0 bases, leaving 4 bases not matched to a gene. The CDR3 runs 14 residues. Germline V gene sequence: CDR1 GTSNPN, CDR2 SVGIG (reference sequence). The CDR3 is CAWGTVTSNQPQHF. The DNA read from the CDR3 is TGTGCCTGGGGGACAGTTACTAGCAATCAGCCC. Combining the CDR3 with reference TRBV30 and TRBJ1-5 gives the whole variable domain SQTIHQWPATLVQPVGSPLSLECTVEGTSNPNLYWYRQAAGRGLQLLFYSVGIGQISSEVPQNLSASRPQDRQFILSSKKLLLSDSGFYLCAWGTVTSNQPQHFGDGTRLSIL.

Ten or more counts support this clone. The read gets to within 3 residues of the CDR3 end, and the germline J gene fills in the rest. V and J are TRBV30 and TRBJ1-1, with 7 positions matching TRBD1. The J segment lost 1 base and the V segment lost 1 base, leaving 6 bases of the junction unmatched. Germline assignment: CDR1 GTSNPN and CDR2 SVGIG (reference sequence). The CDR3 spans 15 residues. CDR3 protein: CAWSGQGGWNTEAFF. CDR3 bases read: TGTGCCTGGAGTGGACAGGGAGGTTGGAACACTGAA.

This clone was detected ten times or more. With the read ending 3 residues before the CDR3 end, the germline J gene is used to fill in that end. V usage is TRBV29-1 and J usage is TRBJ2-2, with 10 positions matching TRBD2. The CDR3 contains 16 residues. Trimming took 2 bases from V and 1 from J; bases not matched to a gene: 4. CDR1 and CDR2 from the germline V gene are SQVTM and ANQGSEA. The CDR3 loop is CSVELLAGMNTGELFF. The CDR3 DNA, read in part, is TGCAGCGTTGAACTACTAGCGGGGATGAACACCGGGGAG.

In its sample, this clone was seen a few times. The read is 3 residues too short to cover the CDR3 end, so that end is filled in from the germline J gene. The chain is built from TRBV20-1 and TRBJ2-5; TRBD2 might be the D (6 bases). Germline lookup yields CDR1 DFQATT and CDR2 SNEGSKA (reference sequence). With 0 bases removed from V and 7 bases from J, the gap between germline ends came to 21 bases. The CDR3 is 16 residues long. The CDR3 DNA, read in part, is TGCAGTGCTAGAGACCACCTAGCGCCAACCCCGGGGACC. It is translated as CSARDHLAPTPGT. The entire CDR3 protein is CSARDHLAPTPGTQYF.

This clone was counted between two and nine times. The CDR3 loop reads CASSGLSGANVLFF. The CDR3 DNA, read in part, is TGTGCCAGTAGCGGGCTCTCTGGGGCCAACGTG. The V and J genes are TRBV19 and TRBJ2-2; D possibly corresponds to TRBD1 (5 bases). The CDR3 extends 3 residues past the end of the read, so its final part is completed from the germline J gene. The germline V gene has CDR1 LNHDA and CDR2 SQIVND (reference sequence). This CDR3 contains 14 residues.

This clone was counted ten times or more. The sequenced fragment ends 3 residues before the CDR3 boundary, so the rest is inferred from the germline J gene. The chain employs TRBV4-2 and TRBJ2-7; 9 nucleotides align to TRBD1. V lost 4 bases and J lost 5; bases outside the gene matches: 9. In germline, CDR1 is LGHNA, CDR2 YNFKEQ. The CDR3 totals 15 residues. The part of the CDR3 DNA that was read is TGTGCCAGCAGCCCGGGACAGGGTGGGGTAGACGAG. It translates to CASSPGQGGVDE. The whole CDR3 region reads CASSPGQGGVDEQYF.

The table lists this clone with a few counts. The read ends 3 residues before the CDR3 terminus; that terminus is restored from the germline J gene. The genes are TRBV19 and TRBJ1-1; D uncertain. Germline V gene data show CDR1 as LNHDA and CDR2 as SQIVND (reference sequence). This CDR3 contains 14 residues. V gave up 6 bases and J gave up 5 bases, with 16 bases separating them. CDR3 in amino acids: CASRTTRGGTEAFF. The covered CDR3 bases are TGTGCCAGTAGGACCACTCGGGGAGGGACTGAA.

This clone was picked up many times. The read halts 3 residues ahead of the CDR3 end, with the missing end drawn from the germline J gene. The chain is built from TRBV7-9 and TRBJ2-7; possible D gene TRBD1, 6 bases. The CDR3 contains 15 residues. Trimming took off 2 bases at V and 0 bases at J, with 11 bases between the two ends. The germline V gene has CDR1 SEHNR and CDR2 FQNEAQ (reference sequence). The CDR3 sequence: CASSLQAGVSYEQYF. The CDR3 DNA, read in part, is TGTGCCAGCAGCTTACAGGCAGGGGTCTCCTACGAG.

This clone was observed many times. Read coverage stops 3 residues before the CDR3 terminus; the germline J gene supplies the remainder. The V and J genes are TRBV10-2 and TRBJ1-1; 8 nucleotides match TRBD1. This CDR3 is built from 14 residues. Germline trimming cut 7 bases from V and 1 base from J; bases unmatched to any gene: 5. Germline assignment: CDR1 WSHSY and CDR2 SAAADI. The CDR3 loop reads CASISGGWNTEAFF. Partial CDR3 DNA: TGCGCCAGCATTTCAGGGGGCTGGAACACTGAA.

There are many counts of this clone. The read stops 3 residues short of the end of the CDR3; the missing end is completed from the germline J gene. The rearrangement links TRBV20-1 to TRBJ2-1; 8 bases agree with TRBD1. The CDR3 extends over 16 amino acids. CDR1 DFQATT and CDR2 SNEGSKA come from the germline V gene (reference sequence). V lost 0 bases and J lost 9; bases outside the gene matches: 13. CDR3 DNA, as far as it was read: TGCAGTGCTAGAGATTGGACAGGGCCCTCCGACGGTGAG. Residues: CSARDWTGPSDGE. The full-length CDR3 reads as CSARDWTGPSDGEQFF.

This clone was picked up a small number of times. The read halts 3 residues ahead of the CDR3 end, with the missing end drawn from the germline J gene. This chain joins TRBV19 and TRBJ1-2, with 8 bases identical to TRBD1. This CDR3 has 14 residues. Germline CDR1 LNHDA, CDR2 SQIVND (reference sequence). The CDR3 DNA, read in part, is TGTGCCAGTAGTGCCACAGGGGGTTTCGACGAC. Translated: CASSATGGFDD. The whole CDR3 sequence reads CASSATGGFDDYTF. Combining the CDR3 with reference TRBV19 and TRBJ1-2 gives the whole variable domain DGGITQSPKYLFRKEGQNVTLSCEQNLNHDAMYWYRQDPGQGLRLIYYSQIVNDFQKGDIAEGYSVSREKKESFPLTVTSAQKNPTAFYLCASSATGGFDDYTFGSGTRLTVV.

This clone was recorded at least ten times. This CDR3 is CSAGASGSFAETQYF. CDR3 DNA (partial): TGCAGTGCCGGGGCTAGCGGGAGTTTCGCGGAGACC. This chain connects TRBV20-1 to TRBJ2-5, with TRBD2 matching over 10 bases. The sequenced fragment ends 3 residues before the CDR3 boundary, so the rest is inferred from the germline J gene. Germline CDR1 is DFQATT and CDR2 is SNEGSKA (reference sequence). V gave up 6 bases and J gave up 5 bases; unmatched junction bases: 12. The CDR3 consists of 15 residues.